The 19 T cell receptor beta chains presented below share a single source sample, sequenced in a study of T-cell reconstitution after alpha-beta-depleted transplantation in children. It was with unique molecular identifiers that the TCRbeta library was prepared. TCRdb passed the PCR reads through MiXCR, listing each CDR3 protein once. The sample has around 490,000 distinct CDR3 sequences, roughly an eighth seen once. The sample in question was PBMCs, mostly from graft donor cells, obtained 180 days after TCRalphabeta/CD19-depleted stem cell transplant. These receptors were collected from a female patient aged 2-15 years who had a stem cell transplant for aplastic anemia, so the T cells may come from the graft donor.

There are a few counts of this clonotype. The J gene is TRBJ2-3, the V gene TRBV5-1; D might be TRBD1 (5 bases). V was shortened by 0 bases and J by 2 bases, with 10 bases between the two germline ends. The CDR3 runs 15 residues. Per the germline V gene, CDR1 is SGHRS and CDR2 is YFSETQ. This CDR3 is CASSLGGRDTDTQYF. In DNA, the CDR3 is TGCGCCAGCAGCTTGGGAGGCAGGGACACAGATACGCAGTATTTT.

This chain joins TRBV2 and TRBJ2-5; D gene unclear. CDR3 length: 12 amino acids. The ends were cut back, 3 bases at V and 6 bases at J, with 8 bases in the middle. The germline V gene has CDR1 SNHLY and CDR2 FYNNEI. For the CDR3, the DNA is TGTGCCAGCAGTGAGGACGGAAAGACCCAGTACTTC. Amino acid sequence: CASSEDGKTQYF.

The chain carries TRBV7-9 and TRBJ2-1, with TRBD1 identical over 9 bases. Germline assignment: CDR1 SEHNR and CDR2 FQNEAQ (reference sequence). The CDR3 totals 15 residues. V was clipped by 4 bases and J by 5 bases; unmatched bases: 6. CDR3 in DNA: TGTGCCAGCAGCTATCCGGGACAGGGACACAATGAGCAGTTCTTC. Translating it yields CASSYPGQGHNEQFF.

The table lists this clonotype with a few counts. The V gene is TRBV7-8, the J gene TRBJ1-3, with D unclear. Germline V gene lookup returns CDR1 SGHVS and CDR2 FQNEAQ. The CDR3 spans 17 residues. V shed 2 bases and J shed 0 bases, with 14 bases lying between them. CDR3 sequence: CASSLRWAGLSGNTIYF. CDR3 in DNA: TGTGCCAGCAGCTTAAGATGGGCAGGCCTCTCTGGAAACACCATATATTTT.

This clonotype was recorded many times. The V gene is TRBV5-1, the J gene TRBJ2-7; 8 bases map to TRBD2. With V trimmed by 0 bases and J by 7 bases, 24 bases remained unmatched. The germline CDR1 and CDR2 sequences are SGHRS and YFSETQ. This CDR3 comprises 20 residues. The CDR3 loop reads CASSLGTSGIRTSTTLEQYF. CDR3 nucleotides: TGCGCCAGCAGCTTGGGCACTAGCGGTATACGAACTAGCACCACCTTAGAGCAGTACTTC.

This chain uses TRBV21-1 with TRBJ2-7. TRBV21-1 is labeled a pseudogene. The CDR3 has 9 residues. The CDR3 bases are TGTGCCAGCAGCAACCCACGGTACTTC. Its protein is CASSNPRYF.

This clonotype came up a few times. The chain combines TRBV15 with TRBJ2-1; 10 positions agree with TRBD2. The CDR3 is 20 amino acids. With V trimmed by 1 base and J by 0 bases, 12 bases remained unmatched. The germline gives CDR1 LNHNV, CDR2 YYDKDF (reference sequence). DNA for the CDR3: TGTGCCACCAGCAGAGCCTACGGGACTAGCGTTTGGAGCTCCTACAATGAGCAGTTCTTC. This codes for CATSRAYGTSVWSSYNEQFF.

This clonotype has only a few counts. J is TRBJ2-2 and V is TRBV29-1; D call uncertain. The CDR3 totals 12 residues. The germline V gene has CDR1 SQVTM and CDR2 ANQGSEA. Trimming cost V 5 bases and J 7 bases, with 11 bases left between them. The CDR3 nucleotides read TGCAGCGTTAGCCAGGCGAACGGGGAGCTGTTTTTT. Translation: CSVSQANGELFF.

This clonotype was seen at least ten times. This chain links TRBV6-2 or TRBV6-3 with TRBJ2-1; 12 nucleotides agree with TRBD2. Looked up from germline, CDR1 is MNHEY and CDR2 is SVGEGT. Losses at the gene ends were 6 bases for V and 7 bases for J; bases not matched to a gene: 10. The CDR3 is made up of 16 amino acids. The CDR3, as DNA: TGTGCCAGCAGAAGGACTAGCGGGACCCTGTCGAATGAGCAGTTCTTC. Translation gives CASRRTSGTLSNEQFF.

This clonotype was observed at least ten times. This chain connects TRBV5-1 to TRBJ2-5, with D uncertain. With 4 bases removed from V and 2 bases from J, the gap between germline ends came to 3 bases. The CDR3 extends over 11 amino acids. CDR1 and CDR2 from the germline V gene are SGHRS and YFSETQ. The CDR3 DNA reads TGCGCCAGCAGCGAACAAGAGACCCAGTACTTC. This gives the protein CASSEQETQYF.

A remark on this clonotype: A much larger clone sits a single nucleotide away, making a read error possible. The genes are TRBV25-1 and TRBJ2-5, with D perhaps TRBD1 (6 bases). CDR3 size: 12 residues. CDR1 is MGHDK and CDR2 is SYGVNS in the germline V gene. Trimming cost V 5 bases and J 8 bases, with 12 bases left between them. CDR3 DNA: TGTGCCAGCAGTACACAGGGAAATACCCAGTACTTC. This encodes CASSTQGNTQYF.

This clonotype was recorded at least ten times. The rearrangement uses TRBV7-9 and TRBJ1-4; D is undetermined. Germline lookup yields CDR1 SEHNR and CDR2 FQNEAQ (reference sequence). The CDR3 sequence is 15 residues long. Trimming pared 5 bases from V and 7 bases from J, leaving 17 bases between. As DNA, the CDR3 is TGTGCCAGCAGCAAGAGGACTGTCTCTCGTGAAAAACTGTTTTTT. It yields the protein CASSKRTVSREKLFF.

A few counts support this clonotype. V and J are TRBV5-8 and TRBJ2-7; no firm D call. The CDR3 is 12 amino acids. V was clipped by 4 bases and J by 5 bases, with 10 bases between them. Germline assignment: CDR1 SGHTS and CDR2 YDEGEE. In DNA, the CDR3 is TGTGCCAGCAGCCCCGATCGGCACGAGCAGTACTTC. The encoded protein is CASSPDRHEQYF.

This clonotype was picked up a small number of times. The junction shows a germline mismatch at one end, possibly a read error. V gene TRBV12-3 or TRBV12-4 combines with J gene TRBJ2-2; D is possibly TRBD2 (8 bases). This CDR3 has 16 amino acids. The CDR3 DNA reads TGTGCCAGCAGTTCCCGCCCGAGCGGGAGACCAGGGGGGCTGTTTTTT. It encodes CASSSRPSGRPGGLFF.

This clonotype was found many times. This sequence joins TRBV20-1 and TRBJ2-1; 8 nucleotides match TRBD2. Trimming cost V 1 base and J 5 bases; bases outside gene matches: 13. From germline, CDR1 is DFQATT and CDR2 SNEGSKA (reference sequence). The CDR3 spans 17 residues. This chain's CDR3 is CSARVIDGTRLNNEQFF. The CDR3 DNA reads TGCAGTGCTAGAGTAATCGACGGGACTAGGTTAAACAATGAGCAGTTCTTC.

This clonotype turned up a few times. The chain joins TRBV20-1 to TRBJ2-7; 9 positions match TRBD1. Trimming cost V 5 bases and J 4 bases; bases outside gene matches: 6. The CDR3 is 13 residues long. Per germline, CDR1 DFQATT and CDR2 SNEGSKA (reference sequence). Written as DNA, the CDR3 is TGCAGTGCTCGGGACAGGGACCGTTACGAGCAGTACGTC. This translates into CSARDRDRYEQYV.

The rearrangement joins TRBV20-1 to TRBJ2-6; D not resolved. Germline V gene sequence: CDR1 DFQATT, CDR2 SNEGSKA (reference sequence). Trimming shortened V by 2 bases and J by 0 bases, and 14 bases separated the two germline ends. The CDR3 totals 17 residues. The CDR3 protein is CSARSPLSPSGANVLTF. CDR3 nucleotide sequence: TGCAGTGCTAGATCACCCTTGAGTCCCTCTGGGGCCAACGTCCTGACTTTC.

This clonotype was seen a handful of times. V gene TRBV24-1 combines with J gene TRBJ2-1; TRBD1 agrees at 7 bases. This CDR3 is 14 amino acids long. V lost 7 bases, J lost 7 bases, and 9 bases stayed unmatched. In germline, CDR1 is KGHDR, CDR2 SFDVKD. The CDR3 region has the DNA TGTGCCACCAGCCGGGACAGCGGAAGGAATGAGCAGTTCTTC. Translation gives CATSRDSGRNEQFF.

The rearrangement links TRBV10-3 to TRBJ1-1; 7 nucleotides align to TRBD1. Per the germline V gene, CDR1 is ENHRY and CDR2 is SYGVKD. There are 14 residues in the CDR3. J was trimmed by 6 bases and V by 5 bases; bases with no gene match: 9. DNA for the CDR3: TGTGCCATCAGTCCCGGACAGGAGTTAGCTGAAGCTTTCTTT. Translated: CAISPGQELAEAFF.